This record concerns one TCR beta chain sequence. Its specificity is unknown. The second PCR ran about 7 to 12 cycles with a sample-barcoded 5' primer and J-beta primers. One entry per CDR3 protein, called by TCRdb with MiXCR from the 5' RACE reads. There are more than 800,000 distinct CDR3 sequences in the sample; roughly 45% occur only once, and approximately 20% lies in the top ten. CDR1 and CDR2 from the germline V gene are LGHDT and YNNKEL (reference sequence). CDR3 length equals 13 residues. These data belong to a study of blood T cells in healthy people across ages. General study points: Comparison with aged donors showed that long-lived donors had more naive CD4+ cells and higher diversity.

Sequencing was carried out using blood. The gene calls are TRBV3-1 and TRBJ2-1; D is possibly TRBD1 (5 bases). The DNA end is a closer match to TRBJ2-7, so the J assignment may be wrong. The clonotype comes from a woman aged 60-75 years in good health. In DNA, the CDR3 is TGTGCCAGCAGCCCCTACAGGCAGGGCGAGCAGTACTTC. Translating it yields CASSPYRQGEQYF.